The 24 T cell receptor beta chains reported below all come from one sample, sequenced in a study of shared clonotypes between healthy human individuals (dated by TCRdb to about 2020). Preparation of the library involved the immunoSEQ multiplex PCR assay. TCRdb took over this immuneACCESS table, retaining in-frame rearrangements with V and J assigned. Such tables are incomplete; in checked studies, under half of the missing clones stem from an unresolved V gene, and the remainder is unexplained. This sample lists some 2,400,000 clones; nearly 97% were detected once. In total, the top ten clones hold 0.1% to 0.15% of the sample. What was sequenced was naive CD4+ T cells sorted from blood. This specimen's cell subset or site label, per the study, means: CD45RA+ positively selected. These receptors all come from a man between 18 and 35 years old in good health.

The chain links TRBV10-3 to TRBJ2-7; the D gene is possibly TRBD2 (6 bases). The length of the CDR3 is 14 residues. The germline V gene encodes CDR1 ENHRY and CDR2 SYGVKD. Trimming left V 8 bases short and J 3 bases short, with 17 bases between. CDR3 sequence: CAIAHYMEGYEQYF. The CDR3 DNA reads as TGTGCCATCGCCCATTACATGGAGGGCTACGAGCAGTACTTC.

The chain recombines TRBV9 with TRBJ2-3; 11 bases line up with TRBD2. Germline V CDR1 and CDR2: SGDLS, YYNGEE. Losses at the gene ends were 0 bases for V and 3 bases for J; bases not matched to a gene: 9. The CDR3 length is 18 residues. CDR3 residues: CASSVGDSGRAKTDTQYF. CDR3 sequence (DNA): TGTGCCAGCAGCGTAGGGGATAGCGGGAGGGCCAAAACAGATACGCAGTATTTT. The full variable domain, in which reference TRBV9 and TRBJ2-3 provide the parts outside the CDR3, is DSGVTQTPKHLITATGQRVTLRCSPRSGDLSVYWYQQSLDQGLQFLIQYYNGEERAKGNILERFSAQQFPDLHSELNLSSLELGDSALYFCASSVGDSGRAKTDTQYFGPGTRLTVL.

This clone was counted once. The chain recombines TRBV4-1 with TRBJ1-3; D remains unclear. Trimming pared 2 bases from V and 2 bases from J, leaving 10 bases between. The germline V gene has CDR1 MGHRA and CDR2 YSYEKL. This CDR3 has 15 residues. The CDR3 DNA sequence: TGCGCCAGCAGCCAAAGTATGGCAGCTGGAAACACCATATATTTT. Translating gives CASSQSMAAGNTIYF.

The chain links TRBV5-4 to TRBJ2-7; weak D call: TRBD1 (6 bases). Trimming took off 1 base at V and 3 bases at J, with 11 bases between the two ends. The length of the CDR3 is 14 residues. Germline V gene data show CDR1 as SGHNT and CDR2 as YYREEE (reference sequence). CDR3 amino acids: CASSLSDRHYEQYF. Written as DNA, the CDR3 is TGTGCCAGCAGCTTGAGTGACAGGCACTACGAGCAGTACTTC.

J is TRBJ2-3 and V is TRBV21-1; the table calls TRBD1, which could not be checked here. TRBV21-1 is classified as a pseudogene. The CDR3 length is 16 residues. CDR3 nucleotides: TGTGCCAGCAGCCGGATGACAGGGGGCATCACAGATACGCAGTATTTT. Its protein product is CASSRMTGGITDTQYF.

The V gene is TRBV6-1, the J gene TRBJ2-1, with 10 bases aligning to TRBD2. The CDR3 has 15 residues. Germline CDR1 MNHNS, CDR2 SASEGT. With V trimmed by 7 bases and J by 5 bases, 8 bases remained unmatched. CDR3 coding DNA: TGTGCCAGCACCCAACTAGCGGGGACGGACAATGAGCAGTTCTTC. Its protein is CASTQLAGTDNEQFF.

This clone was detected only once. The rearrangement joins TRBV11-1 to TRBJ2-7; D may match TRBD1 or TRBD2 (5 bases each). The CDR3 covers 15 residues. Germline V gene sequence: CDR1 SGHAT, CDR2 FQDESV (reference sequence). V lost 5 bases and J 0 bases, leaving 14 bases between the germline ends. This chain's CDR3 is CASSPTRGGSYEQYF. CDR3 DNA: TGTGCCAGCAGCCCCACACGTGGGGGCTCCTACGAGCAGTACTTC.

The J gene is TRBJ2-7, the V gene TRBV6-6; D perhaps matches TRBD1 (6 bases). Trimming cost V 5 bases and J 4 bases, with 18 bases left between them. This CDR3 has 15 residues. The germline gives CDR1 MNHNY, CDR2 SVGAGI (reference sequence). This CDR3 is CASSPGQGKRYEQYF. The CDR3 DNA follows: TGTGCCAGCAGTCCCGGGCAGGGGAAGCGGTACGAGCAGTACTTC.

The chain couples TRBV14 to TRBJ1-3, with D uncertain. CDR1 is SGHDN, CDR2 FVKESK, per germline. This CDR3 is built from 12 residues. Trimming removed 1 base from V and 7 bases from J, with 5 bases in between. The CDR3 nucleotides are TGTGCCAGCAGCCAAGCCCGTAACACCATATATTTT. It specifies CASSQARNTIYF.

A note on this clone: Different DNA sequences within this sample yield the same CDR3. The V call is TRBV2, the J call TRBJ1-4, with 9 nucleotides matching TRBD1. The CDR3 loop spans 14 amino acids. Unmatched junction bases numbered 2, after V lost 4 bases and J lost 5 bases. Germline V gene lookup returns CDR1 SNHLY and CDR2 FYNNEI. The CDR3 loop is CASSAQGANEKLFF. In DNA form, the CDR3 reads TGTGCCAGCAGTGCACAGGGGGCAAATGAAAAACTGTTTTTT.

The chain's CDR3 is CASSEVNEQYF. The DNA of the CDR3 is TGTGCCAGCAGTGAAGTAAACGAGCAGTACTTC. The chain combines TRBV6-5 with TRBJ2-7; no definite D call. The ends were cut back, 5 bases at V and 5 bases at J, with 7 bases in the middle. This CDR3 has 11 residues. Germline loops: CDR1 MNHEY, CDR2 SVGAGI.

The J gene is TRBJ2-1, the V gene TRBV6-5; D ambiguous. V dropped 0 bases and J dropped 9 bases, with 12 bases sitting between them. Germline CDR1 reads MNHEY; CDR2 reads SVGAGI. CDR3 length: 14 residues. DNA for the CDR3: TGTGCCAGCAGTTACTCGAGCCTCCCCGCTGAGCAGTTCTTC. Its protein product is CASSYSSLPAEQFF.

This sequence joins TRBV10-3 and TRBJ1-1; no firm D call. The CDR3 contains 13 residues. Per germline, CDR1 ENHRY and CDR2 SYGVKD. V lost 0 bases and J lost 7, with 9 bases in between. In nucleotides, the CDR3 is TGTGCCATCAGTGAGTCGGTAACGGTTGAAGCTTTCTTT. It codes for CAISESVTVEAFF.

This rearrangement joins TRBV5-1 to TRBJ2-7, with TRBD2 identical over 10 bases. The CDR3 is made up of 14 amino acids. V trimming: 2 bases; J trimming: 7 bases; junction bases outside the gene matches: 6. Germline CDR1 reads SGHRS; CDR2 reads YFSETQ. In nucleotides, the CDR3 is TGCGCCAGCAGCTTAAGCGGGGGGGCCGGGGAGCAGTACTTC. This encodes CASSLSGGAGEQYF.

The rearrangement uses TRBV6-5 and TRBJ2-1, with D uncertain. In germline, CDR1 is MNHEY, CDR2 SVGAGI. The CDR3 is 12 amino acids. V was trimmed by 7 bases and J by 4 bases, leaving 8 bases between them. CDR3 nucleotides: TGTGCCAGCACGAGCCGTTACAATGAGCAGTTCTTC. It encodes CASTSRYNEQFF.

The J gene is TRBJ1-1, the V gene TRBV5-1; 8 bases agree with TRBD1. V dropped 0 bases and J dropped 3; count of bases not matched to a gene: 4. This CDR3 is 15 amino acids long. From germline, CDR1 is SGHRS and CDR2 YFSETQ. CDR3: CASSLGDRTYTEAFF. The CDR3 DNA reads TGCGCCAGCAGCTTGGGGGACAGGACCTACACTGAAGCTTTCTTT.

The rearrangement links TRBV2 to TRBJ2-5; 7 bases are shared with TRBD2. Germline CDR1 reads SNHLY; CDR2 reads FYNNEI. The J segment lost 3 bases and the V segment lost 3 bases, leaving 4 bases of the junction unmatched. The CDR3 covers 14 residues. For the CDR3, the DNA is TGTGCCAGCAGTGACTTCGCGGGGGAAGAGACCCAGTACTTC. Protein: CASSDFAGEETQYF. Looking up the rest from reference TRBV2 and TRBJ2-5 gives the full variable domain: EPEVTQTPSHQVTQMGQEVILRCVPISNHLYFYWYRQILGQKVEFLVSFYNNEISEKSEIFDDQFSVERPDGSNFTLKIRSTKLEDSAMYFCASSDFAGEETQYFGPGTRLLVL.

The chain couples TRBV4-1 to TRBJ1-2; possible D gene TRBD1, 5 bases. V was shortened by 3 bases and J by 7 bases, with 12 bases between the two germline ends. The CDR3 is 13 residues long. In germline, CDR1 is MGHRA, CDR2 YSYEKL. The CDR3 region is CASSHQGLVGYTF. CDR3 nucleotide sequence: TGCGCCAGCAGCCATCAGGGTTTAGTTGGCTACACCTTC.

J is TRBJ1-4 and V is TRBV7-3; D not certain. Germline assignment: CDR1 SGHTA and CDR2 FQGTGA. The CDR3 is made up of 13 amino acids. The V and J ends lost 6 bases and 4 bases respectively, with 9 bases between them. The CDR3: CASSQGNNEKLFF. The CDR3 coding sequence is TGTGCCAGCAGTCAAGGAAATAATGAAAAACTGTTTTTT.

This clone was counted once. V is TRBV30 and J is TRBJ1-4; tentative D call: TRBD1 (6 bases). Trimming left V 8 bases short and J 5 bases short, with 12 bases between. The V gene's germline CDR1 is GTSNPN and CDR2 SVGIG (reference sequence). This CDR3 spans 12 amino acids. For the CDR3, the DNA is TGTGCCCTCGGGGGCCGCAATGAAAAACTGTTTTTT. The encoded protein is CALGGRNEKLFF.

This clone was observed once. The V and J genes are TRBV5-1 and TRBJ2-3; 8 positions agree with TRBD2. From germline, CDR1 is SGHRS and CDR2 YFSETQ. This CDR3 comprises 16 residues. J lost 1 base, V lost 4 bases, and 8 bases had no gene match. In DNA form, the CDR3 reads TGCGCCAGCAGCCCGTCAGCGGGAGCGGGCACAGATACGCAGTATTTT. This encodes CASSPSAGAGTDTQYF.

CDR3 amino acids: CASSRGVAYSNQPQHF. DNA for the CDR3: TGCGCCAGCAGCCGAGGAGTCGCGTATAGCAATCAGCCCCAGCATTTT. This chain joins TRBV4-1 and TRBJ1-5, with D hard to call. The CDR3 covers 16 residues. The V and J ends lost 4 bases and 0 bases respectively, with 13 bases between them. Germline V gene lookup returns CDR1 MGHRA and CDR2 YSYEKL.

This chain joins TRBV10-2 and TRBJ2-5; no clear D gene. The CDR3 consists of 12 residues. The ends were cut back, 8 bases at V and 5 bases at J, with 12 bases in the middle. Germline V lookup: CDR1 WSHSY, CDR2 SAAADI. Here the CDR3 reads CASGSNGETQYF. As DNA, the CDR3 is TGCGCCAGCGGTTCGAATGGGGAGACCCAGTACTTC.

The V gene is TRBV7-9, the J gene TRBJ2-3, with no clear D. Germline CDR1 and CDR2: SEHNR and FQNEAQ (reference sequence). The V and J ends lost 0 bases and 3 bases respectively, with 10 bases between them. This CDR3 spans 15 amino acids. The CDR3 loop reads CASSLAKVRTDTQYF. CDR3 coding DNA: TGTGCCAGCAGCTTAGCAAAAGTGAGGACAGATACGCAGTATTTT. The whole variable domain, remainder taken from reference TRBV7-9 and TRBJ2-3, is DTGVSQNPRHKITKRGQNVTFRCDPISEHNRLYWYRQTLGQGPEFLTYFQNEAQLEKSRLLSDRFSAERPKGSFSTLEIQRTEQGDSAMYLCASSLAKVRTDTQYFGPGTRLTVL.